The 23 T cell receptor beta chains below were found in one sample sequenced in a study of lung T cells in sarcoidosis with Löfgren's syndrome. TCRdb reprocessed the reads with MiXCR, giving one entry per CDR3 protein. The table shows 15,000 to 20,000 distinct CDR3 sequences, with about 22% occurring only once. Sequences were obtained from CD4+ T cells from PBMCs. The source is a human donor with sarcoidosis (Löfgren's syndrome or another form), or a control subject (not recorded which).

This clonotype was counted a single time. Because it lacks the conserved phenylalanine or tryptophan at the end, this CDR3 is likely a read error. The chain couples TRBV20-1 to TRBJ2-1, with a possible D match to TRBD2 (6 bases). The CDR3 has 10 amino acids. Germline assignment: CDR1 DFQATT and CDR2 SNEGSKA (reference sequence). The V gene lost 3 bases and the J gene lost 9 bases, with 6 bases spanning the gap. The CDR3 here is CSARGGEQFL. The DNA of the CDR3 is TGCAGTGCTAGGGGAGGTGAGCAGTTCCTC.

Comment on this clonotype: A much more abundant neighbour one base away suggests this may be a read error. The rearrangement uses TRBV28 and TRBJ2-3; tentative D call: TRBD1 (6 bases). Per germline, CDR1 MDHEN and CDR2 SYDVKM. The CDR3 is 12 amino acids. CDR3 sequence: CASSLRTDTKYF. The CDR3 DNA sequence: TGTGCCAGCAGTTTAAGGACAGATACGAAGTATTTT. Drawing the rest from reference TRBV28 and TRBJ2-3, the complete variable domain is DVKVTQSSRYLVKRTGEKVFLECVQDMDHENMFWYRQDPGLGLRLIYFSYDVKMKEKGDIPEGYSVSREKKERFSLILESASTNQTSMYLCASSLRTDTKYFGPGTRLTVL.

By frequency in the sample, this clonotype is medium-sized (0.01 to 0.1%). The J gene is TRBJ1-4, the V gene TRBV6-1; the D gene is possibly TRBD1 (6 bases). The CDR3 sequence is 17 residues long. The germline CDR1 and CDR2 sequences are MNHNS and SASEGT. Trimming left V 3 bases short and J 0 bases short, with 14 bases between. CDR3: CASSDRGKLSTNEKLFF. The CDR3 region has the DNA TGTGCCAGCAGTGACAGGGGAAAGCTATCAACTAATGAAAAACTGTTTTTT.

CDR3 sequence: CASSEPKGRCEQFF. CDR3 bases: TGTGCCAGCAGCGAACCGAAGGGGAGATGTGAGCAGTTCTTC. This sequence joins TRBV6-2 or TRBV6-3 and TRBJ2-1; perhaps D is TRBD1 or TRBD2 (5 bases each). The CDR3 consists of 14 residues. Germline-derived CDR1 and CDR2 are MNHEY and SVGEGT. V was cut by 6 bases and J by 9 bases, with 18 bases left in between.

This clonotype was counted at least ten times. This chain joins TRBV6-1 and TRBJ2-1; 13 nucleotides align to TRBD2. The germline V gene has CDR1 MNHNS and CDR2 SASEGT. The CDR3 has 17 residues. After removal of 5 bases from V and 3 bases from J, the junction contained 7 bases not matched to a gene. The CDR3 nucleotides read TGTGCCAGCAGTCCCGGACTAGCGGGGGCCAACTACAATGAGCAGTTCTTC. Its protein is CASSPGLAGANYNEQFF.

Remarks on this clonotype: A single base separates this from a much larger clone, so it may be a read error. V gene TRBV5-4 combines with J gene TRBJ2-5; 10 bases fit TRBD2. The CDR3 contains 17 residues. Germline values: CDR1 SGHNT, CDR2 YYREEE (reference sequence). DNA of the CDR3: TGTGCCAGCAGATTGGGGGTTAGCGGGAGGTACCAAGAGACCCAGTACTTC. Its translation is CASRLGVSGRYQETQYF.

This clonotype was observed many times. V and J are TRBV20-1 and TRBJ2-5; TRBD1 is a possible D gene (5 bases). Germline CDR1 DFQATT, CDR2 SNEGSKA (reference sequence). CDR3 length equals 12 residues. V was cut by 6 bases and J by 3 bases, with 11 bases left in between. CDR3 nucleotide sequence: TGCAGTGCGGGGCTCATCAAAGAGACCCAGTACTTC. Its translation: CSAGLIKETQYF.

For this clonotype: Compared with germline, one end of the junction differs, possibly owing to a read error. CDR3 coding DNA: TGTGCCTGCAGTTTGTCAGGACTTCTAGTAAAGACCCAGTACTTC. This sequence encodes CACSLSGLLVKTQYF. This chain uses TRBV28 with TRBJ2-5; possibly TRBD2 for D (5 bases). There are 15 residues in the CDR3. CDR1 and CDR2 from the germline V gene are MDHEN and SYDVKM.

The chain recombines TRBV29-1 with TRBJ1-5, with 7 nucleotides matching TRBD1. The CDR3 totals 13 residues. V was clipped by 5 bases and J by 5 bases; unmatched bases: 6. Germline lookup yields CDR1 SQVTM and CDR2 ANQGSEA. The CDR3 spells CSVRTGADQPQHF. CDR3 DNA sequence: TGCAGCGTTCGGACAGGAGCCGATCAGCCCCAGCATTTT.

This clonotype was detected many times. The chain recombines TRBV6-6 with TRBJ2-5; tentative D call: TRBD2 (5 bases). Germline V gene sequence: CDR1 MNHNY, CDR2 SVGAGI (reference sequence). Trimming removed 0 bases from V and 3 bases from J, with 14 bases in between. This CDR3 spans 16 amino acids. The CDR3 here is CASSYSGVLEEETQYF. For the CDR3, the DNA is TGTGCCAGCAGTTACTCGGGAGTGTTAGAAGAAGAGACCCAGTACTTC.

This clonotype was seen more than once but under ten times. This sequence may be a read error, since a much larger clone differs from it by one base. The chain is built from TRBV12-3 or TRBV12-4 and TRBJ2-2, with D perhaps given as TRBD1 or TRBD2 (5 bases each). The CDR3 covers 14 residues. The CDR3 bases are TGTGCCAGCAGCCGGGGCCGCCACACCGGGGAGCTGCTTTTT. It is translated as CASSRGRHTGELLF.

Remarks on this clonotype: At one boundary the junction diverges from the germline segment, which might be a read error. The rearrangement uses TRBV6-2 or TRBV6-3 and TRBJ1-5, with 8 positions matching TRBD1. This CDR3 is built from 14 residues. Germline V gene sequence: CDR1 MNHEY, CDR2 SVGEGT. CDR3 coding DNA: TGCGCCAGCAGCGGACAGGGAATAAATCAGCCCCAGCATTTT. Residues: CASSGQGINQPQHF.

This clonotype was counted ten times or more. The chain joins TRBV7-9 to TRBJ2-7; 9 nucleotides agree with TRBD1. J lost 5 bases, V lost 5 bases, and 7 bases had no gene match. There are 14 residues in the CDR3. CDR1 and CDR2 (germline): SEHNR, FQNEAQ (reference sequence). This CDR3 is CASSRTGAGDEQYF. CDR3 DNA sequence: TGTGCCAGCAGCCGGACAGGGGCCGGCGACGAGCAGTACTTC.

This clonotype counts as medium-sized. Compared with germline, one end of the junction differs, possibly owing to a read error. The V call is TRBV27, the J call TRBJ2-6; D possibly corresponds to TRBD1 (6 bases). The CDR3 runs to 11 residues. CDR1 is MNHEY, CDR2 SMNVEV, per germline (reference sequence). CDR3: CASSKQGTLFF. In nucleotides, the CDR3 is TGTGCCAGCAGTAAACAGGGTACCCTCTTTTTC.

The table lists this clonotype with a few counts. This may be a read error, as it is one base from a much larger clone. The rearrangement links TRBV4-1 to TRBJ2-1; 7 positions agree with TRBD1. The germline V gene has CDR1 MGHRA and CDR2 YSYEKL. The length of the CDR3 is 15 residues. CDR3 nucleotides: TGCGCCAGCAGCCAAGATGGGACAGCCGTCGGTGAGCGGTTCTTC. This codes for CASSQDGTAVGERFF.

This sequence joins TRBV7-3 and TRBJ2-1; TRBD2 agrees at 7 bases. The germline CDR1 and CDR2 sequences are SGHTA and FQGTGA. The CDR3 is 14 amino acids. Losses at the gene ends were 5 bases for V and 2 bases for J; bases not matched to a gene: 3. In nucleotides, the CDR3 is TGTGCCAGCAGCACCGGACTAGCCTACAATGAGCAGTTCTTC. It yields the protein CASSTGLAYNEQFF.

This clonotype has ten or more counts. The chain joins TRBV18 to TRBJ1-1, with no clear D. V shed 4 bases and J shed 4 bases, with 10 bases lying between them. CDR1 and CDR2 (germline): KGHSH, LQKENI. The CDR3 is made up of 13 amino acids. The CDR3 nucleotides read TGTGCCAGCTCACTAGGAAGTTTCACTGAAGCTTTCTTT. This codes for CASSLGSFTEAFF.

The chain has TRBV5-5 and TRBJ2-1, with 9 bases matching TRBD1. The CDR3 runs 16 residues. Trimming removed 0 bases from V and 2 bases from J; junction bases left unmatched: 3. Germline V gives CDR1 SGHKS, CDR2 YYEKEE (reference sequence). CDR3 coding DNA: TGTGCCAGCAGCTTGGGGGACAGGGAGCCCTACAATGAGCAGTTCTTC. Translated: CASSLGDREPYNEQFF.

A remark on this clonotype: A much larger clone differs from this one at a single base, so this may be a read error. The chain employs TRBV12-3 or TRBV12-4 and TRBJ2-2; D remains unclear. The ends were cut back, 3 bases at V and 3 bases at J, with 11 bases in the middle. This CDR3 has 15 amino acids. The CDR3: CASSLWHPDTGELFF. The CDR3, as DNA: TGTGCCAGCAGTTTGTGGCATCCGGACACCGGGGAGCTGTTTTTT.

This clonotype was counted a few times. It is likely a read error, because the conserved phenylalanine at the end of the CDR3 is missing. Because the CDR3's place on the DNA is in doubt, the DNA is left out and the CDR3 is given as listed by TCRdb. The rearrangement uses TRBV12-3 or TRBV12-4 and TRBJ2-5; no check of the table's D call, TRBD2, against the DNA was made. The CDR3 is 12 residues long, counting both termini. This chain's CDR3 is CASSLASGERNL.

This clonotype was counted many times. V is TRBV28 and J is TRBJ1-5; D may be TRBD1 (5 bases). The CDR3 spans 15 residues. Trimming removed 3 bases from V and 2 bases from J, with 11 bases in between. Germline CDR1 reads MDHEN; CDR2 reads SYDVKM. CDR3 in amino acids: CASSFRQIRNQPQHF. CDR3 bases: TGTGCCAGCAGTTTCAGACAGATACGCAATCAGCCCCAGCATTTT. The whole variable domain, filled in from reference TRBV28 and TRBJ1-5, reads DVKVTQSSRYLVKRTGEKVFLECVQDMDHENMFWYRQDPGLGLRLIYFSYDVKMKEKGDIPEGYSVSREKKERFSLILESASTNQTSMYLCASSFRQIRNQPQHFGDGTRLSIL.

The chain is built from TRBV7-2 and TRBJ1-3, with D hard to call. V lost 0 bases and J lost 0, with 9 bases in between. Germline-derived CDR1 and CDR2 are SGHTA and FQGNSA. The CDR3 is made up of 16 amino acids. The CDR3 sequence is CASSLAGLYSGNTIYF. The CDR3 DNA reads TGTGCCAGCAGCTTAGCAGGGCTCTACTCTGGAAACACCATATATTTT. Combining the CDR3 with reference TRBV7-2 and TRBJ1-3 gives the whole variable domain GAGVSQSPSNKVTEKGKDVELRCDPISGHTALYWYRQSLGQGLEFLIYFQGNSAPDKSGLPSDRFSAERTGGSVSTLTIQRTQQEDSAVYLCASSLAGLYSGNTIYFGEGSWLTVV.

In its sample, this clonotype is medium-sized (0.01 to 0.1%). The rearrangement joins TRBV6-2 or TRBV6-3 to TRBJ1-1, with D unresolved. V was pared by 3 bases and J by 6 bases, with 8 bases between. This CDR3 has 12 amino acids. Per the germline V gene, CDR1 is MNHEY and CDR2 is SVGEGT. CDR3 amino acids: CASSYDTPEAFF. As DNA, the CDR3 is TGTGCCAGCAGTTATGACACACCTGAAGCTTTCTTT.